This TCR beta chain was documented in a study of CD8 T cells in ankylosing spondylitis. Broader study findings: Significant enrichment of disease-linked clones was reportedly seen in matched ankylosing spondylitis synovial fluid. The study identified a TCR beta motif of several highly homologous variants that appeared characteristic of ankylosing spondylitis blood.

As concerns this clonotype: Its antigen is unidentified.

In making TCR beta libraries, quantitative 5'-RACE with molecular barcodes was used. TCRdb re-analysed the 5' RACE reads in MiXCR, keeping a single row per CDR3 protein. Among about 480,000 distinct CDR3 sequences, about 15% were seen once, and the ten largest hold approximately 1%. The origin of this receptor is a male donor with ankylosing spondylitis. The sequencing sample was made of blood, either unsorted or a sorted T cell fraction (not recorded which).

The CDR3 DNA reads as TGTGCCAGCAGCCCAACATGGAGCAATCAGCCCCAGCATTTT. Encoded protein: CASSPTWSNQPQHF. V and J are TRBV7-2 and TRBJ1-5; D is uncertain. The germline V gene encodes CDR1 SGHTA and CDR2 FQGNSA. The CDR3 extends over 14 amino acids. Between the trimmed V and J ends, which lost 5 bases and 1 base, there was a span of 9 bases.